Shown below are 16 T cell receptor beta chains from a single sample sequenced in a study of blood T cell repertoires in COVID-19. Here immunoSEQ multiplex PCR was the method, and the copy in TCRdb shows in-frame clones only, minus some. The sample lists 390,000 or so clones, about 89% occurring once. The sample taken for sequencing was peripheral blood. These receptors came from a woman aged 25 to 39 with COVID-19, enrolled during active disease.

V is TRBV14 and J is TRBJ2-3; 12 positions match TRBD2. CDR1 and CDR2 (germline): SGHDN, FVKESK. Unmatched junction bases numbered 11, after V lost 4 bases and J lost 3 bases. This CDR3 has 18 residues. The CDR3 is CASSLVVGGTSGTDTQYF. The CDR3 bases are TGTGCCAGCAGCCTCGTAGTCGGGGGGACTAGCGGGACAGATACGCAGTATTTT.

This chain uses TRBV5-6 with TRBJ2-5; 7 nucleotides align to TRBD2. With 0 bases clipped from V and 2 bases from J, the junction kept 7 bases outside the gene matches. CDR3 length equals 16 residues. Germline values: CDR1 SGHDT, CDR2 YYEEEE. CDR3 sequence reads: CASSLGAGVYQETQYF. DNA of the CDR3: TGTGCCAGCAGCTTGGGGGCGGGAGTTTATCAAGAGACCCAGTACTTC.

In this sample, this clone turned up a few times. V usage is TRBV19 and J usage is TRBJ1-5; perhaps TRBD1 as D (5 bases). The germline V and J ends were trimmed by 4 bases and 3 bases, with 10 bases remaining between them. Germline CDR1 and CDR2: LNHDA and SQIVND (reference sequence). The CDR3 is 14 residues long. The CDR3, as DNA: TGTGCCAGTAGTACGGGACTTTACAATCAGCCCCAGCATTTT. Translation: CASSTGLYNQPQHF.

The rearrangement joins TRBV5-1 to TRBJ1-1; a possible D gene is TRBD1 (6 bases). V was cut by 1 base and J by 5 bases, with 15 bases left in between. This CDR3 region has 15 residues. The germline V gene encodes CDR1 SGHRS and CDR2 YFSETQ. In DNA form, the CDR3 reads TGCGCCAGCAGCTTGAAGAGGGCCCAGGGGACTGAAGCTTTCTTT. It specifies CASSLKRAQGTEAFF.

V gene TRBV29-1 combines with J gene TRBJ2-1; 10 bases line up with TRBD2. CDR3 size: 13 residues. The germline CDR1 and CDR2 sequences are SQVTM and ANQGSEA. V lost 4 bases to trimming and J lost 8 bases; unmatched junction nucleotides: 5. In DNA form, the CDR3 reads TGCAGCGTTGTTCGACTAGCGGGCGATGAGCAGTTCTTC. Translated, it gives CSVVRLAGDEQFF.

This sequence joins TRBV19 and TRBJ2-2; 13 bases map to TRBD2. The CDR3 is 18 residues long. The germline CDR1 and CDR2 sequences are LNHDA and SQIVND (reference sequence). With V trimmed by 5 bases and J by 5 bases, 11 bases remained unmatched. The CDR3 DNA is TGTGCCAGTAGTGCGTTACTAGCGGGGGGGATTAAAACCGGGGAGCTGTTTTTT. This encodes CASSALLAGGIKTGELFF. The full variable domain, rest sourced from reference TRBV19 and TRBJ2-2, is DGGITQSPKYLFRKEGQNVTLSCEQNLNHDAMYWYRQDPGQGLRLIYYSQIVNDFQKGDIAEGYSVSREKKESFPLTVTSAQKNPTAFYLCASSALLAGGIKTGELFFGEGSRLTVL.

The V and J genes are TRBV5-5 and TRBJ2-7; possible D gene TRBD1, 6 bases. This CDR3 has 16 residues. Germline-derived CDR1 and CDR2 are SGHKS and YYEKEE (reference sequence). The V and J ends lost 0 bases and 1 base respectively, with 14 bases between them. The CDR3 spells CASSLAVGAVSYEQYV. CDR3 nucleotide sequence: TGTGCCAGCAGCTTGGCCGTGGGGGCAGTATCCTACGAGCAGTACGTC.

CDR3 sequence: CASSPQETQYF. In nucleotides, the CDR3 is TGTGCCAGCAGCCCTCAAGAGACCCAGTACTTC. The chain combines TRBV21-1 with TRBJ2-5; the D call in the table, TRBD2, was not verified against the DNA. TRBV21-1 is a known pseudogene. The CDR3 consists of 11 residues.

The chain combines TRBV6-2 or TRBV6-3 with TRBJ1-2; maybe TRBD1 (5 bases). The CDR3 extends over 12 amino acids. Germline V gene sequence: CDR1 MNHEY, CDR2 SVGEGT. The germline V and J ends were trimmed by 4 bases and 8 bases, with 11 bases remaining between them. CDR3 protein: CASSFGQRGYTF. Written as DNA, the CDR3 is TGTGCCAGCAGTTTCGGACAACGCGGCTACACCTTC.

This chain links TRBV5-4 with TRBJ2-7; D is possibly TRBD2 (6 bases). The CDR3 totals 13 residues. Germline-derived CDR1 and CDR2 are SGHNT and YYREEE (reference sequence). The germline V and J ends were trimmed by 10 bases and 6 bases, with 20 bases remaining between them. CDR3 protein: CAAGSPTPSEQYV. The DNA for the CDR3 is TGTGCCGCGGGGAGTCCTACGCCATCCGAGCAGTACGTC.

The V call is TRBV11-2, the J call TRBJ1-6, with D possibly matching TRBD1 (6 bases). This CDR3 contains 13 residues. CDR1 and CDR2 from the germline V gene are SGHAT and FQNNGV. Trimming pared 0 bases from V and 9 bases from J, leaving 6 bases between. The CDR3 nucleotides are TGTGCCAGCAGCTTAGAAGGGGGTTCACCCCTCCACTTT. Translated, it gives CASSLEGGSPLHF.

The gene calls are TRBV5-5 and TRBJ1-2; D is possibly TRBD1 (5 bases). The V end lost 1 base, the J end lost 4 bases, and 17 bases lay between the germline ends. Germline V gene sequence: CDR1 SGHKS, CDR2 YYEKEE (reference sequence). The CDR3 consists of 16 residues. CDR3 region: CASSLRVGGEGYGYTF. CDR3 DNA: TGTGCCAGCAGCTTGAGGGTCGGAGGGGAAGGCTATGGCTACACCTTC. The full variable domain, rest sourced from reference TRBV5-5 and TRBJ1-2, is DAGVTQSPTHLIKTRGQQVTLRCSPISGHKSVSWYQQVLGQGPQFIFQYYEKEERGRGNFPDRFSARQFPNYSSELNVNALLLGDSALYLCASSLRVGGEGYGYTFGSGTRLTVV.

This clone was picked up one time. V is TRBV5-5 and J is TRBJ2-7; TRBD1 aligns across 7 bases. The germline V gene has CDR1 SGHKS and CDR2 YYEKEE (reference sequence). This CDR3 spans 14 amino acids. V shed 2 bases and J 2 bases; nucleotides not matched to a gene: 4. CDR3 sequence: CASSLFGTAYEQYF. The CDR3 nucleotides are TGTGCCAGCAGCTTATTCGGGACAGCCTACGAGCAGTACTTC.

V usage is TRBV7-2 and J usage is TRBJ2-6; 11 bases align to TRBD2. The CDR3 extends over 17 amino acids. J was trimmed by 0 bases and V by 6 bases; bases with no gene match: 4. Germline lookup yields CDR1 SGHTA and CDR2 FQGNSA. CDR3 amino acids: CASRLGLAVSGANVLTF. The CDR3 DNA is TGTGCCAGCAGGCTGGGACTAGCGGTCTCTGGGGCCAACGTCCTGACTTTC.

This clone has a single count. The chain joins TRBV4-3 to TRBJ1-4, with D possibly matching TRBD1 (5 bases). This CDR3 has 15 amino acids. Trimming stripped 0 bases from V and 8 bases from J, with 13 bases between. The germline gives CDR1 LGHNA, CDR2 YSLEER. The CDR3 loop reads CASSQDFRVTEKLFF. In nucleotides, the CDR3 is TGCGCCAGCAGCCAAGATTTCAGGGTAACCGAAAAACTGTTTTTT.

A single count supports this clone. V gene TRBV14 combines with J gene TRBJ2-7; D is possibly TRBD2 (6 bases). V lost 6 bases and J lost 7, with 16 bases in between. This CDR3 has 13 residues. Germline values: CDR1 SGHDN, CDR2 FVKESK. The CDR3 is CASSREVTGEQYV. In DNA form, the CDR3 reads TGTGCCAGCAGTAGGGAGGTTACGGGGGAGCAGTACGTC.